The clone carrying this TCR beta chain has just one count. In the authors' workflow: Amplified reference gene primers provided the basis for estimating nucleated cell counts. Only in-frame clones appear in the TCRdb table, and some are missing; sequencing was by immunoSEQ multiplex PCR. D and trimming come from the DNA, and the V and J calls and clone size come from that table. The sample yields 97,000 or so clones, roughly 92% seen once. The data originate from a study of blood T cell repertoires in COVID-19. Across the whole study: The United States, Italy and Spain supplied acute and convalescent COVID-19 samples. T cells, B-cell-depleted T cells, or PBMCs supplied cDNA or gDNA.

From germline, CDR1 is MDHEN and CDR2 SYDVKM. The CDR3 totals 15 residues. V lost 4 bases to trimming and J lost 3 bases, with 15 bases between them. In Seattle, patients joined the study during active infection and were tracked longitudinally. The TCR originated in a woman in her forties or fifties with COVID-19, enrolled during active disease. The sample was peripheral blood. The chain has TRBV28 and TRBJ1-2; perhaps TRBD1 as D (5 bases). CDR3 protein: CASSSPGGGHYGYTF. CDR3 nucleotides: TGTGCCAGCAGTTCCCCGGGGGGGGGACACTATGGCTACACCTTC.